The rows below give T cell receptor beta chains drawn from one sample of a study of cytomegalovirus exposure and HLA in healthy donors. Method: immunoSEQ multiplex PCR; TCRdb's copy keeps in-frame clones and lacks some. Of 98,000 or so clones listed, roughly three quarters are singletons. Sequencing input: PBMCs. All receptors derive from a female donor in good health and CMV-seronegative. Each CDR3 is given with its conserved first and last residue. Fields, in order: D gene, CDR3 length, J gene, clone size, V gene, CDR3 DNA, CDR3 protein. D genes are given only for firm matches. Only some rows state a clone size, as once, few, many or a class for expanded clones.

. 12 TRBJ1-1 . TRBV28 TGTGCCAGCAGTGGGCAGAAGGCTGAAGCTTTCTTT CASSGQKAEAFF
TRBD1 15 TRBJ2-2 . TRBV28 TGTGCCAGCAGTTTACGGACAGGTCTTACCGGGGAGCTGTTTTTT CASSLRTGLTGELFF
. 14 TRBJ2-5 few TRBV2 TGTGCCAGCAGTGACTCCGGGGGAAAGGAGACCCAGTACTTC CASSDSGGKETQYF
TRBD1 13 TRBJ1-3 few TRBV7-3 TGTGCCAGCAGCTTGGGGACAGGGAGTACCATATATTTT CASSLGTGSTIYF
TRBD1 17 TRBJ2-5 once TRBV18 TGTGCCAGCTCACCCGCGCGTGACAGGGGCTTACAAGAGACCCAGTACTTC CASSPARDRGLQETQYF
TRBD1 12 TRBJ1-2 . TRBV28 TGTGCCAGCAGGGCAGGGGGATGGGGCTACACCTTC CASRAGGWGYTF
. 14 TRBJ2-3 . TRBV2 TGTGCCAGCAGTGAAAACCTTCCGGGAGATACGCAGTATTTT CASSENLPGDTQYF
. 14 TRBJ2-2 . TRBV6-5 TGTGCCAGCACCTTGGGGCGGGGCACCGGGGAGCTGTTTTTT CASTLGRGTGELFF
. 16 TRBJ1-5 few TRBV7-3 TGTGCCAGCAGCTTAATTTACCTCAGGGCCTATCAGCCCCAGCATTTT CASSLIYLRAYQPQHF
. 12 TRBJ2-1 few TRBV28 TGTGCCAGCAGTTTCCGGGACTTTGAGCAGTTCTTC CASSFRDFEQFF
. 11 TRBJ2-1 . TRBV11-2 TGTGCCAGCAGCTTACAGAATGAGCAGTTCTTC CASSLQNEQFF
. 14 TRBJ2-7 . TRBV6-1 TGTGCCACCACCGGGACACTGGGCTCCTACGAGCAGTACTTC CATTGTLGSYEQYF
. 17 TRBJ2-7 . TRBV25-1 TGTGCCAGCAGCCCCAGGCCAGGGAAGCAGGGCTCCTACGAGCAGTACTTC CASSPRPGKQGSYEQYF
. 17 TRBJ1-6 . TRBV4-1 TGCGCCAGCAGCCAAGCCCCCCAGCGAGGGCCAAAGTCACCCCTCCACTTT CASSQAPQRGPKSPLHF
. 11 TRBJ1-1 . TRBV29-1 TGCAGCGCCTGGGAGGGGACTGAAGCTTTCTTT CSAWEGTEAFF
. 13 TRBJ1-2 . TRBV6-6 TGTGCCAGCAGTTACGCGGATAACTATGGCTACACCTTC CASSYADNYGYTF
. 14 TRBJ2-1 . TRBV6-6 TGTGCCAGCAGACCCCAGGAACCCTACAATGAGCAGTTCTTC CASRPQEPYNEQFF
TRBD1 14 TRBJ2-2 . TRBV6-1 TGTGCCACTCGACAGGGTGTCGGGGCCGGGGAGCTGTTTTTT CATRQGVGAGELFF
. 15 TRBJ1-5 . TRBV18 TGTGCCAGCTCCCCGAGGACAGAATCTCATCAGCCCCAGCATTTT CASSPRTESHQPQHF
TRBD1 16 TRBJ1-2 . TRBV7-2 TGTGCCAGCAGCACCGGGACAGACCTTATTAACTATGGCTACACCTTC CASSTGTDLINYGYTF
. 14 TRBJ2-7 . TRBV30 TGTGCCTGGAGGTCACGGGGTAGCTCCTACGAGCAGTACTTC CAWRSRGSSYEQYF
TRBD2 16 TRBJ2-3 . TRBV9 TGTGCCAGCAGCGTTAGGGCCAGCGGGACCACAGATACGCAGTATTTT CASSVRASGTTDTQYF
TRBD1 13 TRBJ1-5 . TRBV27 TGTGCCAGCAGCGACAGGGTGAGACAGCCCCAGCATTTT CASSDRVRQPQHF
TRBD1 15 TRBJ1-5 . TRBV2 TGTGCCAGCAGTTTCACTACAGGGGGCAATCAGCCCCAGCATTTT CASSFTTGGNQPQHF
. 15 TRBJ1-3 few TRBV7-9 TGTGCCAGCAGCTTATCGGCAGGAGGGGGAAACACCATATATTTT CASSLSAGGGNTIYF
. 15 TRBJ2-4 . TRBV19 TGTGCCAGTAGTACCCGACAGATAGCCAAAAACATTCAGTACTTC CASSTRQIAKNIQYF